These 5 T cell receptor beta chains were all obtained from the same sample, sequenced in a study of T cells in Graves' hyperthyroidism and ophthalmopathy. TCR beta CDR3 regions were amplified from RNA. A first-round RT-PCR of the TCR CDR3 used the HTBI primer set. TCRdb itself ran the multiplex PCR reads through MiXCR, one entry per CDR3 protein. The data show roughly 500,000 distinct CDR3 sequences, approximately 25% seen once. Sample: blood. The receptors derive from a young woman with Graves' ophthalmopathy.

The chain joins TRBV30 to TRBJ1-6; no clear D. V lost 0 bases and J 7 bases, leaving 4 bases between the germline ends. This CDR3 is 12 amino acids long. Germline CDR1 GTSNPN, CDR2 SVGIG (reference sequence). In DNA form, the CDR3 reads TGTGCCTGGAGTGTTAACAATTCACCCCTCCACTTT. Translated, it gives CAWSVNNSPLHF. The full variable domain, with the rest looked up from reference TRBV30 and TRBJ1-6, is SQTIHQWPATLVQPVGSPLSLECTVEGTSNPNLYWYRQAAGRGLQLLFYSVGIGQISSEVPQNLSASRPQDRQFILSSKKLLLSDSGFYLCAWSVNNSPLHFGNGTRLTVT.

This clonotype has ten or more counts. The J gene is TRBJ1-3, the V gene TRBV7-8, with D unclear. The CDR3 is 15 amino acids. Germline CDR1 reads SGHVS; CDR2 reads FQNEAQ. Trimming removed 6 bases from V and 0 bases from J, with 12 bases in between. The CDR3 nucleotides are TGTGCCAGCAGGCCGACTGGCCCCTCTGGAAACACCATATATTTT. This translates into CASRPTGPSGNTIYF.

The CDR3 DNA reads as TGCGCCAGCAGTGAGTCGGTTCTAGCGGGGGGCAACACCGGGGAGCTGTTTTTT. Translating gives CASSESVLAGGNTGELFF. V and J are TRBV10-2 and TRBJ2-2, with 11 nucleotides matching TRBD2. V trimming: 0 bases; J trimming: 2 bases; junction bases outside the gene matches: 5. CDR1 and CDR2 (germline): WSHSY, SAAADI. This CDR3 spans 18 amino acids.

This clonotype occurred many times. The V gene is TRBV9, the J gene TRBJ1-5; 9 nucleotides match TRBD1. The CDR3 length is 15 residues. The V gene end was trimmed by 0 bases and the J gene end by 7 bases; junction bases not matched to a gene: 5. Germline V gene data show CDR1 as SGDLS and CDR2 as YYNGEE. The CDR3 reads CASSVEDRGGQPQHF. CDR3 nucleotide sequence: TGTGCCAGCAGCGTAGAGGACAGGGGAGGCCAGCCCCAGCATTTT.

This clonotype was recorded at least ten times. V and J are TRBV18 and TRBJ1-6; tentatively, D is TRBD1 (5 bases). V was clipped by 4 bases and J by 8 bases, with 9 bases between them. This CDR3 contains 13 residues. Germline values: CDR1 KGHSH, CDR2 LQKENI. DNA of the CDR3: TGTGCCAGCTCACGTGGGGGGTATTCACCCCTCCACTTT. Translating gives CASSRGGYSPLHF.